The next 30 T cell receptor beta chains were all read from a single sample in a study of OX40 agonist ivuxolimab in advanced cancers. Data came from immunoSEQ multiplex PCR; TCRdb stores just in-frame clones and leaves some out. The sample comprises some 86,000 clones, 90% to 95% of which are singletons, and 9.6% rests with the top ten. Sequenced here: CD4+ or CD8+ T cells sorted from blood, sampled in a trial of the OX40 agonist ivuxolimab. Receptors were obtained from an adult with an advanced solid tumor such as melanoma, head and neck, liver or kidney cancer.

This chain joins TRBV7-9 and TRBJ1-5, with 7 nucleotides matching TRBD1. The length of the CDR3 is 13 residues. With 3 bases clipped from V and 9 bases from J, the junction kept 5 bases outside the gene matches. Germline V CDR1 and CDR2: SEHNR, FQNEAQ (reference sequence). The CDR3 spells CASSLGQTMPQHF. CDR3 bases: TGTGCCAGCAGCTTGGGACAGACGATGCCCCAGCATTTT.

The V call is TRBV7-9, the J call TRBJ2-1; 10 bases are a match to TRBD2. The CDR3 consists of 15 residues. The V and J ends lost 3 bases and 9 bases, in that order; junction bases with no gene match: 8. CDR1 and CDR2 from the germline V gene are SEHNR and FQNEAQ (reference sequence). CDR3 region: CASSLVQRGGGEQFF. The CDR3 DNA reads TGTGCCAGCAGCTTGGTCCAGCGGGGGGGCGGTGAGCAGTTCTTC.

The V gene is TRBV19, the J gene TRBJ2-7, with D possibly being TRBD2 (5 bases). V gave up 5 bases and J gave up 5 bases, with 16 bases separating them. Germline V gene lookup returns CDR1 LNHDA and CDR2 SQIVND (reference sequence). The CDR3 sequence is 14 residues long. The CDR3 DNA follows: TGTGCCAGTAGTGCCTCATCGGGGTTTCACGAGCAGTACTTC. Protein sequence: CASSASSGFHEQYF.

CDR3: CASSLRSRGMTGELFF. Written as DNA, the CDR3 is TGTGCCAGCAGCTTGCGATCCAGGGGAATGACCGGGGAGCTGTTTTTT. This chain joins TRBV5-6 and TRBJ2-2; D may be TRBD1 (6 bases). The V end lost 1 base, the J end lost 5 bases, and 15 bases lay between the germline ends. The germline V gene encodes CDR1 SGHDT and CDR2 YYEEEE. CDR3 length: 16 amino acids. Filled out from reference TRBV5-6 and TRBJ2-2, the complete variable domain reads DAGVTQSPTHLIKTRGQQVTLRCSPKSGHDTVSWYQQALGQGPQFIFQYYEEEERQRGNFPDRFSGHQFPNYSSELNVNALLLGDSALYLCASSLRSRGMTGELFFGEGSRLTVL.

This sequence joins TRBV27 and TRBJ2-5; a possible D gene is TRBD1 (5 bases). This CDR3 has 14 amino acids. V dropped 3 bases and J dropped 4 bases, with 12 bases sitting between them. Germline values: CDR1 MNHEY, CDR2 SMNVEV (reference sequence). CDR3 loop: CASSLIGAGETQYF. The CDR3 nucleotides are TGTGCCAGCAGTTTGATAGGGGCTGGAGAGACCCAGTACTTC.

This chain uses TRBV23-1 with TRBJ2-1, with 8 bases identical to TRBD2. TRBV23-1 is classed as an ORF, of uncertain function. Trimming at V came to 2 bases and at J to 3 bases, leaving 3 bases not matched to a gene. The CDR3 covers 15 residues. CDR3 sequence: CASSQSGSHYNEQFF. The CDR3, as DNA: TGCGCCAGCAGTCAAAGCGGGAGTCACTACAATGAGCAGTTCTTC.

The CDR3 here is CASTHLGHSPLHF. In nucleotides, the CDR3 is TGTGCCAGTACTCACCTCGGGCATTCACCCCTCCACTTT. The genes are TRBV19 and TRBJ1-6; D gene uncertain. V lost 7 bases, J lost 8 bases, and 12 bases lay in between. Germline CDR1 is LNHDA and CDR2 is SQIVND (reference sequence). The CDR3 loop spans 13 amino acids.

This clone was counted a few times. V and J are TRBV30 and TRBJ1-5; TRBD1 is a possible D gene (5 bases). V lost 0 bases and J 8 bases, leaving 11 bases between the germline ends. The CDR3 sequence is 13 residues long. CDR1 is GTSNPN, CDR2 SVGIG, per germline (reference sequence). The CDR3 nucleotides are TGTGCCTGGAGTGTTCCCGGGACCAAGCCCCAGCATTTT. It yields the protein CAWSVPGTKPQHF. Using reference TRBV30 and TRBJ1-5 for the parts outside the CDR3, the full variable domain is SQTIHQWPATLVQPVGSPLSLECTVEGTSNPNLYWYRQAAGRGLQLLFYSVGIGQISSEVPQNLSASRPQDRQFILSSKKLLLSDSGFYLCAWSVPGTKPQHFGDGTRLSIL.

The V call is TRBV7-3, the J call TRBJ2-1; 9 bases line up with TRBD1. The CDR3 runs to 17 residues. CDR1 SGHTA and CDR2 FQGTGA come from the germline V gene. V gave up 4 bases and J gave up 8 bases; unmatched junction bases: 15. Here the CDR3 DNA reads TGTGCCAGCAGCTCCACCCCAGCGGGGACAGGGTCTGATGAGCAGTTCTTC. Protein sequence: CASSSTPAGTGSDEQFF.

By frequency in the sample, this clone is medium-sized. This chain links TRBV7-9 with TRBJ2-7; 7 nucleotides align to TRBD2. With 2 bases clipped from V and 2 bases from J, the junction kept 6 bases outside the gene matches. The CDR3 sequence is 15 residues long. The germline V gene has CDR1 SEHNR and CDR2 FQNEAQ (reference sequence). The CDR3 reads CASSLSTGGPYEQYF. CDR3 sequence (DNA): TGTGCCAGCAGCTTAAGTACGGGAGGCCCCTACGAGCAGTACTTC.

The chain is built from TRBV5-1 and TRBJ2-7; 9 bases agree with TRBD1. CDR1 and CDR2 (germline): SGHRS, YFSETQ. This CDR3 is built from 15 residues. J gave up 2 bases and V 3 bases, and 6 bases lay outside the gene matches. The CDR3: CASSWAGTGTYEQYF. CDR3 DNA sequence: TGCGCCAGCAGCTGGGCCGGGACAGGGACCTACGAGCAGTACTTC.

The J gene is TRBJ1-2, the V gene TRBV7-9; D is possibly TRBD1 (6 bases). Trimming took off 8 bases at V and 4 bases at J, with 11 bases between the two ends. The CDR3 loop spans 12 amino acids. Germline V lookup: CDR1 SEHNR, CDR2 FQNEAQ (reference sequence). CDR3 bases: TGTGCCAGCGAACAGGGTATCTATGGCTACACCTTC. Translated, it gives CASEQGIYGYTF.

The chain combines TRBV18 with TRBJ2-7; D possibly corresponds to TRBD1 (6 bases). The V end was cut by 3 bases, the J end by 7 bases, with 16 bases between. The CDR3 extends over 14 amino acids. From germline, CDR1 is KGHSH and CDR2 LQKENI. The CDR3 DNA is TGTGCCAGCTCACCTCAGGACAGCTTCGGGGAGCAGTACTTC. This encodes CASSPQDSFGEQYF. The entire variable domain, with the rest obtained from reference TRBV18 and TRBJ2-7, is as follows: NAGVMQNPRHLVRRRGQEARLRCSPMKGHSHVYWYRQLPEEGLKFMVYLQKENIIDESGMPKERFSAEFPKEGPSILRIQQVVRGDSAAYFCASSPQDSFGEQYFGPGTRLTVT.

CDR3 coding DNA: TGTGCCAGCAGCCCCCCCAATCAGCCCCAGCATTTT. Protein: CASSPPNQPQHF. The V call is TRBV28, the J call TRBJ1-5, with no clear D. The length of the CDR3 is 12 residues. V dropped 6 bases and J dropped 3 bases, with 6 bases sitting between them. Per germline, CDR1 MDHEN and CDR2 SYDVKM.

V usage is TRBV9 and J usage is TRBJ2-2; tentative D call: TRBD1 (5 bases). The CDR3 is 16 residues long. V was clipped by 0 bases and J by 5 bases, with 14 bases between them. The V gene's germline CDR1 is SGDLS and CDR2 YYNGEE. The chain's CDR3 is CASSVEGSAPTGELFF. DNA for the CDR3: TGTGCCAGCAGCGTAGAGGGGTCGGCGCCTACCGGGGAGCTGTTTTTT.

The chain joins TRBV4-1 to TRBJ2-7; 7 bases match TRBD1. CDR3 length: 14 residues. Germline lookup yields CDR1 MGHRA and CDR2 YSYEKL. The J segment lost 5 bases and the V segment lost 3 bases, leaving 7 bases of the junction unmatched. In DNA, the CDR3 is TGCGCCAGCAGCCAGGGGACAGCGGTCGACGAGCAGTACTTC. Its translation: CASSQGTAVDEQYF.

The gene calls are TRBV7-9 and TRBJ2-1, with no clear D. Trimming took off 4 bases at V and 0 bases at J, with 13 bases between the two ends. The CDR3 has 16 amino acids. Germline CDR1 SEHNR, CDR2 FQNEAQ (reference sequence). CDR3 in amino acids: CASSSTNTVSYNEQFF. In DNA, the CDR3 is TGTGCCAGCAGCTCAACTAACACGGTCTCCTACAATGAGCAGTTCTTC.

Only a few counts were recorded for this clone. V is TRBV7-9 and J is TRBJ1-1; D remains ambiguous. CDR3 size: 12 residues. The V and J ends lost 5 bases and 4 bases respectively, with 8 bases between them. Germline-derived CDR1 and CDR2 are SEHNR and FQNEAQ (reference sequence). CDR3 residues: CASSPFGTEAFF. In nucleotides, the CDR3 is TGTGCCAGCAGCCCGTTCGGCACTGAAGCTTTCTTT.

The chain carries TRBV20-1 and TRBJ1-1, with D unclear. V dropped 3 bases and J dropped 4 bases, with 6 bases sitting between them. The CDR3 is 11 residues long. The germline V gene has CDR1 DFQATT and CDR2 SNEGSKA (reference sequence). The CDR3 protein is CSARAATEAFF. CDR3 DNA: TGCAGTGCTAGGGCGGCCACTGAAGCTTTCTTT.

The genes are TRBV19 and TRBJ2-7, with 8 nucleotides matching TRBD2. After removal of 1 base from V and 7 bases from J, the junction contained 3 bases not matched to a gene. The CDR3 spans 13 residues. Per germline, CDR1 LNHDA and CDR2 SQIVND (reference sequence). Here the CDR3 reads CASSIAGGIEQYF. DNA for the CDR3: TGTGCCAGTAGTATAGCGGGGGGGATTGAGCAGTACTTC. The whole variable domain, remainder taken from reference TRBV19 and TRBJ2-7, is DGGITQSPKYLFRKEGQNVTLSCEQNLNHDAMYWYRQDPGQGLRLIYYSQIVNDFQKGDIAEGYSVSREKKESFPLTVTSAQKNPTAFYLCASSIAGGIEQYFGPGTRLTVT.

The J gene is TRBJ2-7, the V gene TRBV7-9; tentative D call: TRBD2 (6 bases). Between the trimmed V and J ends, which lost 0 bases and 5 bases, there was a span of 8 bases. In germline, CDR1 is SEHNR, CDR2 FQNEAQ (reference sequence). CDR3 length: 13 residues. In DNA, the CDR3 is TGTGCCAGCAGCTTAGCCCCGGGGGACGAGCAGTACTTC. Translation gives CASSLAPGDEQYF. Full variable domain (missing parts from reference TRBV7-9 and TRBJ2-7): DTGVSQNPRHKITKRGQNVTFRCDPISEHNRLYWYRQTLGQGPEFLTYFQNEAQLEKSRLLSDRFSAERPKGSFSTLEIQRTEQGDSAMYLCASSLAPGDEQYFGPGTRLTVT.

Points on this clone: Different DNA sequences within this sample yield the same CDR3. The J gene is TRBJ1-4, the V gene TRBV19, with unresolved D. Looked up from germline, CDR1 is LNHDA and CDR2 is SQIVND (reference sequence). This CDR3 region has 12 residues. V shed 3 bases and J shed 8 bases, with 7 bases lying between them. The chain's CDR3 is CASSIAGEKLFF. The DNA for the CDR3 is TGTGCCAGTAGTATCGCAGGCGAAAAACTGTTTTTT.

V usage is TRBV5-5 and J usage is TRBJ2-3; no firm D call. This CDR3 comprises 15 residues. The V gene lost 0 bases and the J gene lost 0 bases, with 8 bases spanning the gap. CDR1 is SGHKS and CDR2 is YYEKEE in the germline V gene (reference sequence). The CDR3 bases are TGTGCCAGCAGCTTGGACTTTTCTAGCACAGATACGCAGTATTTT. Its protein is CASSLDFSSTDTQYF.

V gene TRBV6-5 combines with J gene TRBJ2-1; tentatively, D is TRBD1 or TRBD2 (5 bases each). The germline V and J ends were trimmed by 2 bases and 8 bases, with 10 bases remaining between them. Germline V gene lookup returns CDR1 MNHEY and CDR2 SVGAGI. The CDR3 spans 13 residues. The CDR3 DNA is TGTGCCAGCAGTTACCCTGGGGGATATGAGCAGTTCTTC. This codes for CASSYPGGYEQFF.

The gene calls are TRBV29-1 and TRBJ2-5; unclear D gene. The J call may not be correct, given that the DNA end is closer to TRBJ2-7. The germline CDR1 and CDR2 sequences are SQVTM and ANQGSEA. The CDR3 is 11 residues long. The CDR3 region has the DNA TGCAGCGCCTTTGAAGGTTACGAGCAGTACTTC. Amino acid sequence: CSAFEGYEQYF.

CDR3 nucleotide sequence: TGTGCCAGCAGTCCTAATCGGATTAGCACAGATACGCAGTATTTT. This translates into CASSPNRISTDTQYF. The V and J genes are TRBV27 and TRBJ2-3; unclear D gene. The CDR3 runs to 15 residues. V shed 5 bases and J shed 0 bases, with 12 bases lying between them. Germline CDR1 MNHEY, CDR2 SMNVEV (reference sequence).

The rearrangement links TRBV6-4 to TRBJ2-3; 11 nucleotides align to TRBD2. Trimming cost V 5 bases and J 6 bases; bases outside gene matches: 4. Germline V lookup: CDR1 MRHNA, CDR2 SNTAGT. The CDR3 has 14 amino acids. CDR3 region: CASSLAGGPDTQYF. DNA of the CDR3: TGTGCCAGCAGTCTAGCGGGGGGCCCTGATACGCAGTATTTT.

As for this clone: Compared with germline, one end of the junction differs, possibly owing to a read error. The rearrangement uses TRBV28 and TRBJ2-4; 10 bases match TRBD2. The CDR3 extends over 15 amino acids. Germline CDR1 MDHEN, CDR2 SYDVKM. The CDR3 DNA is TGTGCCAGCAGTTTATTGACTAGCGGGCTTCCTCCGGCTGACTTC. Translated, it gives CASSLLTSGLPPADF.

The CDR3 nucleotides are TGTGCCAGTAGTATTCAGGGACAGGGAAATACGCAGTATTTT. This translates into CASSIQGQGNTQYF. The rearrangement links TRBV19 to TRBJ2-3; 9 bases match TRBD1. With 3 bases clipped from V and 7 bases from J, the junction kept 5 bases outside the gene matches. The CDR3 length is 14 residues. The V gene's germline CDR1 is LNHDA and CDR2 SQIVND (reference sequence).

CDR3 nucleotide sequence: TGTGCCACCTGGACCGCCCCTTTTAATGAAAAACTGTTTTTT. It codes for CATWTAPFNEKLFF. V gene TRBV6-1 combines with J gene TRBJ1-4; no reliable D call. V was clipped by 10 bases and J by 4 bases, with 16 bases between them. CDR1 and CDR2 from the germline V gene are MNHNS and SASEGT. The CDR3 loop spans 14 amino acids.